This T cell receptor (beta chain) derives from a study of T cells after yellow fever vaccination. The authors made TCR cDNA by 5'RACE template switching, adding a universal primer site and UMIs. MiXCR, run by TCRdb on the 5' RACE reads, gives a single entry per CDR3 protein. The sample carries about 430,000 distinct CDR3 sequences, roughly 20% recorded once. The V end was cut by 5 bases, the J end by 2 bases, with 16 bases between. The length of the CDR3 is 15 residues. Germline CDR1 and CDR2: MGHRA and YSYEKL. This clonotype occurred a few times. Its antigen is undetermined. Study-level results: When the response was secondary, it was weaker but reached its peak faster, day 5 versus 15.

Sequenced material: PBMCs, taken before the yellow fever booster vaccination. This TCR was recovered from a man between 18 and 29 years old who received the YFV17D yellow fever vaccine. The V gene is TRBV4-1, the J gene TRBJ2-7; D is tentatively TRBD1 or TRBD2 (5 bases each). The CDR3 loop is CASSSRDQGTYEQYV. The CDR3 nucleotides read TGCGCCAGCAGCTCCCGGGACCAAGGGACCTACGAGCAGTACGTC.